This T cell receptor beta chain derives from a study of T cells in Graves' hyperthyroidism and ophthalmopathy. Study-level information: At the time of initial diagnosis and before any treatment, peripheral blood was collected.

This clonotype was observed a few times. What it binds is unknown. This sample holds PBMCs from around 9.9 ml fresh peripheral blood. Template material for amplifying TCR beta CDR3 regions consisted of RNA transcripts. The HTBI set primed first-round TCR CDR3 RT-PCR. Via MiXCR, TCRdb re-called the multiplex PCR reads, giving one row per CDR3 protein. The sample lists fewer than 650,000 distinct CDR3 sequences, 14% occurring once. This CDR3 region has 16 residues. Looked up from germline, CDR1 is ENHRY and CDR2 is SYGVKD. V lost 1 base and J 4 bases, leaving 15 bases between the germline ends. Study results and limitations: Prediction of ophthalmopathy progression came a median roughly 6.6 months pre-onset.

This sequence joins TRBV10-3 and TRBJ2-3; D possibly matches TRBD1 or TRBD2 (5 bases each). The sample taken for sequencing was blood. The source of this sequence is a woman aged 25 to 39 with Graves' hyperthyroidism that later progressed to Graves' ophthalmopathy. CDR3: CAISEYQGMEADTQYF. CDR3 DNA sequence: TGTGCCATCAGTGAGTACCAGGGAATGGAGGCAGATACGCAGTATTTT.